This T cell receptor (beta chain) was identified during a study of blood T cell repertoires in COVID-19. The CDR3 is made up of 15 amino acids. V was pared by 0 bases and J by 5 bases, with 5 bases of the junction left unmatched. From germline, CDR1 is LGHDT and CDR2 YNNKEL (reference sequence). Method: immunoSEQ multiplex PCR; TCRdb's copy keeps in-frame clones and lacks some. This sample carries about half a million clones, roughly 87% of them seen once, and the ten largest clones take approximately 0.9%. Seattle researchers signed up patients amid active infection and tracked them longitudinally. The chain joins TRBV3-1 (or the pseudogene TRBV3-2) to TRBJ2-7; 9 nucleotides match TRBD1. The receptor was isolated from a man younger than 35 with COVID-19, enrolled during active disease. Material for sequencing was peripheral blood. Written as DNA, the CDR3 is TGTGCCAGCAGCCAAGATATCACAGGGGGCGACGAGCAGTACTTC. It specifies CASSQDITGGDEQYF.